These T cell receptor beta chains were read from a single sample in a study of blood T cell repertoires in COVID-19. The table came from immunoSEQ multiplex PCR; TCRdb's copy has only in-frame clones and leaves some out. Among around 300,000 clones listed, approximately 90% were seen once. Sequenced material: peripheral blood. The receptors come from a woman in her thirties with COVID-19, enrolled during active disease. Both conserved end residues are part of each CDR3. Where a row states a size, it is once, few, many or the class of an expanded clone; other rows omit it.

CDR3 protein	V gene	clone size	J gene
CASSLSPWSNQPQHF	TRBV11-2	NA	TRBJ1-5
CASSATGGAGANVLTF	TRBV6-4	NA	TRBJ2-6
CASSQRLDGGNTEAFF	TRBV4-1	NA	TRBJ1-1
CASSEAQGDYGYTF	TRBV6-1	NA	TRBJ1-2
CASCPTGGNSYEQYF	TRBV2	NA	TRBJ2-7
CASSVSGTTNQPQHF	TRBV9	NA	TRBJ1-5
CASSFIAGGPNEQFF	TRBV7-9	NA	TRBJ2-1
CASSLWDRAQETQYF	TRBV5-1	NA	TRBJ2-5
CASSQLASTYNEQFF	TRBV19	once	TRBJ2-1
CASSPSGSPPHNEQFF	TRBV18	NA	TRBJ2-1
CASSLERGLGEQFF	TRBV5-1	few	TRBJ2-1
CASSQRTSALAYEQYF	TRBV2	few	TRBJ2-7
CASSGHGNSYEQYF	TRBV7-9	once	TRBJ2-7
CAPGEMDGYTF	TRBV10-3	NA	TRBJ1-2
CASSIGTNYEQYF	TRBV19	NA	TRBJ2-7
CASSVAGAGAYFTDTQYF	TRBV9	NA	TRBJ2-3